The clone carrying this T cell receptor (beta chain) turned up a few times. TCRdb ran MiXCR on the 5' RACE reads and lists one entry per CDR3 protein. There are more than 85,000 distinct CDR3 sequences in the sample; around 13% occur only once, and less than 4.5% lies in the top ten. This entry comes from a study of early T cells in non-severe SARS-CoV-2 infection. CDR3 size: 16 residues. The germline V and J ends were trimmed by 0 bases and 4 bases, with 12 bases remaining between them. Germline CDR1 MNHEY, CDR2 SMNVEV (reference sequence). The material sequenced was whole blood, taken at baseline. The gene calls are TRBV27 and TRBJ2-2; D perhaps matches TRBD2 (7 bases). The TCR originated in an adult who was a healthcare worker with PCR-confirmed SARS-CoV-2 infection or an uninfected control (not recorded which). CDR3 coding DNA: TGTGCCAGCAGTTTATCGGGGGGGCGGCGCACCGGGGAGCTGTTTTTT. This encodes CASSLSGGRRTGELFF.